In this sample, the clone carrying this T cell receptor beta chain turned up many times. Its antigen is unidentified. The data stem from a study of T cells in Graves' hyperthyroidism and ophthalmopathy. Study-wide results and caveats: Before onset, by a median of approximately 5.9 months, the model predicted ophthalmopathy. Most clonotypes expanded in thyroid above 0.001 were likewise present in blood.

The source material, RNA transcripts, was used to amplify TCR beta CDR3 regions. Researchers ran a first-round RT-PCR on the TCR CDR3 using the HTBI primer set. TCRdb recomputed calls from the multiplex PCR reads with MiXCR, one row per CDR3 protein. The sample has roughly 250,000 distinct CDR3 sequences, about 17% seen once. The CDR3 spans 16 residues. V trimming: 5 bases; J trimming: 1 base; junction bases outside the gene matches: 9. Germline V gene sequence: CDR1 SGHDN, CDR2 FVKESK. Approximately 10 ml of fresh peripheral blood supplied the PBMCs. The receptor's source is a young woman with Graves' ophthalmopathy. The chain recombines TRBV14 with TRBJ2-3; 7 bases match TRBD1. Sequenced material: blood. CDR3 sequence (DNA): TGTGCCAGCAGCTCGAGACAGGGTTCCGGCACAGATACGCAGTATTTT. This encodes CASSSRQGSGTDTQYF.